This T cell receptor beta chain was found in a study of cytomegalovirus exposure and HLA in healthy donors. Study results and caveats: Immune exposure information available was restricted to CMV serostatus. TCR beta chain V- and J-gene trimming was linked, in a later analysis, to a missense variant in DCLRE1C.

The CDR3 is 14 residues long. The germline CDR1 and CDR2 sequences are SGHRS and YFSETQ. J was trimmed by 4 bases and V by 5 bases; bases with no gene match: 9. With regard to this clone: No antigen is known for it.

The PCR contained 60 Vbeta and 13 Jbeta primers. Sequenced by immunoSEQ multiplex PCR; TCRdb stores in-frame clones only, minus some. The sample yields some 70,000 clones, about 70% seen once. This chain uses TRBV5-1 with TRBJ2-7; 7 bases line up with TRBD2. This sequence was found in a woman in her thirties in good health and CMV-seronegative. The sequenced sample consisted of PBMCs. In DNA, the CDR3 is TGCGCCAGCAGTTTATGGGGAGGGTTTTACGAGCAGTACTTC. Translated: CASSLWGGFYEQYF.